The 21 T cell receptor beta chains below come from one sample, sequenced in a study of T cells in Graves' hyperthyroidism and ophthalmopathy. There were TCR beta CDR3 regions amplified from RNA transcripts. First-round RT-PCR targeting the TCR CDR3 was performed with the HTBI primer set. TCRdb re-called the multiplex PCR reads through MiXCR, storing one row per CDR3 protein. This sample has a few hundred thousand distinct CDR3 sequences, with 15% to 17% found just once. Sequenced material: blood. Receptor source: a woman under 40 with Graves' hyperthyroidism.

This clonotype was seen ten or more times. The CDR3 is CASSLGQGVGQPQHF. CDR3 nucleotides: TGTGCCAGCAGCTTAGGACAGGGTGTAGGTCAGCCCCAGCATTTT. This rearrangement joins TRBV7-2 to TRBJ1-5, with 7 bases aligning to TRBD1. This CDR3 contains 15 residues. V shed 1 base, J shed 6 bases, and the junction held 6 bases outside the gene matches. CDR1 SGHTA and CDR2 FQGNSA come from the germline V gene.

This clonotype was recorded many times. V and J are TRBV5-1 and TRBJ2-2; D may match TRBD1 or TRBD2 (5 bases each). The ends were cut back, 0 bases at V and 6 bases at J, with 12 bases in the middle. CDR1 and CDR2 (germline): SGHRS, YFSETQ. The CDR3 spans 15 residues. The CDR3 reads CASSLAGTAAGELFF. The CDR3 bases are TGCGCCAGCAGCTTGGCCGGGACGGCGGCCGGGGAGCTGTTTTTT.

This clonotype was detected only a few times. This chain uses TRBV6-1 with TRBJ2-5, with TRBD2 as a possible D gene (5 bases). Germline assignment: CDR1 MNHNS and CDR2 SASEGT. Trimming pared 5 bases from V and 5 bases from J, leaving 12 bases between. The CDR3 runs 13 residues. The CDR3, as DNA: TGTGCCAGCAGTTCCCTCGGGATGGAGACCCAGTACTTC. Protein: CASSSLGMETQYF.

This sequence joins TRBV27 and TRBJ1-4; maybe TRBD1 (6 bases). The CDR3 totals 15 residues. Germline values: CDR1 MNHEY, CDR2 SMNVEV (reference sequence). V gave up 3 bases and J gave up 5 bases, with 13 bases separating them. The CDR3 region has the DNA TGTGCCAGCAGTTTCACGGGACAAGGAAATGAAAAACTGTTTTTT. It encodes CASSFTGQGNEKLFF. The whole variable domain, remainder taken from reference TRBV27 and TRBJ1-4, is EAQVTQNPRYLITVTGKKLTVTCSQNMNHEYMSWYRQDPGLGLRQIYYSMNVEVTDKGDVPEGYKVSRKEKRNFPLILESPSPNQTSLYFCASSFTGQGNEKLFFGSGTQLSVL.

Only one count was recorded for this clonotype. It is likely a read error, because the conserved phenylalanine at the end of the CDR3 is missing. The V and J genes are TRBV6-1 and TRBJ2-7; weak D call: TRBD1 (6 bases). Germline V gene lookup returns CDR1 MNHNS and CDR2 SASEGT. V lost 8 bases, J lost 8 bases, and 13 bases lay in between. The CDR3 sequence is 11 residues long. CDR3 in amino acids: CASGRQGQQYL. Here the CDR3 DNA reads TGTGCCAGCGGCCGCCAGGGGCAGCAGTACCTC.

This clonotype was seen at least ten times. The V call is TRBV7-8, the J call TRBJ1-5; no definite D call. CDR3 length equals 13 residues. Trimming shortened V by 0 bases and J by 6 bases, and 6 bases separated the two germline ends. Looked up from germline, CDR1 is SGHVS and CDR2 is FQNEAQ. The CDR3 DNA is TGTGCCAGCAGCTTAGCTGGTCCTCAGCCCCAGCATTTT. It encodes CASSLAGPQPQHF.

The gene calls are TRBV25-1 and TRBJ2-5, with TRBD2 identical over 7 bases. With V trimmed by 3 bases and J by 6 bases, 10 bases remained unmatched. CDR1 is MGHDK, CDR2 SYGVNS, per germline. The CDR3 totals 15 residues. CDR3 sequence reads: CASSDGGSGGKTQYF. CDR3 nucleotide sequence: TGTGCCAGCAGTGATGGCGGGAGTGGGGGAAAGACCCAGTACTTC.

The chain is built from TRBV9 and TRBJ2-2; D call uncertain. Germline V gives CDR1 SGDLS, CDR2 YYNGEE. V lost 3 bases to trimming and J lost 3 bases, with 6 bases between them. The CDR3 covers 13 residues. CDR3 DNA sequence: TGTGCCAGCAGCGGGAGCTACACCGGGGAGCTGTTTTTT. Its protein product is CASSGSYTGELFF.

This chain uses TRBV19 with TRBJ1-5, with unresolved D. The germline V gene has CDR1 LNHDA and CDR2 SQIVND (reference sequence). The CDR3 length is 16 residues. Trimming removed 4 bases from V and 1 base from J, with 14 bases in between. In DNA, the CDR3 is TGTGCCAGTAGTACTTCAGACGTCAGGAGCAATCAGCCCCAGCATTTT. It translates to CASSTSDVRSNQPQHF.

This clonotype appeared a few times. This chain uses TRBV3-1 with TRBJ2-2; the D gene is possibly TRBD1 (5 bases). This CDR3 spans 16 amino acids. Germline V gives CDR1 LGHDT, CDR2 YNNKEL (reference sequence). V was shortened by 1 base and J by 3 bases, with 12 bases between the two germline ends. As DNA, the CDR3 is TGTGCCAGCAGCCAAGGTATACAGGAATACACCGGGGAGCTGTTTTTT. This translates into CASSQGIQEYTGELFF.

This clonotype was seen ten or more times. The chain employs TRBV27 and TRBJ2-7; 11 nucleotides align to TRBD2. Germline-derived CDR1 and CDR2 are MNHEY and SMNVEV (reference sequence). The trim removed 5 bases at V and 6 bases at J, leaving 12 bases unmatched. The CDR3 has 16 amino acids. The CDR3 nucleotides read TGTGCCAGCAGTCCCCAGAGCACGCTAGCGGGAGGCGAGCAGTACTTC. Its protein product is CASSPQSTLAGGEQYF.

The chain employs TRBV29-1 and TRBJ2-3, with D perhaps matching TRBD2 (6 bases). CDR1 and CDR2 from the germline V gene are SQVTM and ANQGSEA. This CDR3 has 14 amino acids. Trimming cost V 4 bases and J 6 bases, with 17 bases left between them. In DNA, the CDR3 is TGCAGCGTTGTTAAGACGGGAGTAGGCGATACGCAGTATTTT. Translation: CSVVKTGVGDTQYF.

This clonotype was seen repeatedly, ten times or more. The rearrangement joins TRBV3-1 to TRBJ1-2; D may be TRBD1 (5 bases). CDR3 length: 14 residues. Germline values: CDR1 LGHDT, CDR2 YNNKEL (reference sequence). V was cut by 1 base and J by 5 bases, with 11 bases left in between. The CDR3 DNA reads as TGTGCCAGCAGCCAAGGGGGTCAGGGATATGGCTACACCTTC. This translates into CASSQGGQGYGYTF. The entire variable domain, with the rest obtained from reference TRBV3-1 and TRBJ1-2, is as follows: DTAVSQTPKYLVTQMGNDKSIKCEQNLGHDTMYWYKQDSKKFLKIMFSYNNKELIINETVPNRFSPKSPDKAHLNLHINSLELGDSAVYFCASSQGGQGYGYTFGSGTRLTVV.

The chain employs TRBV7-9 and TRBJ1-2; D is possibly TRBD1 (6 bases). V lost 5 bases to trimming and J lost 8 bases, with 24 bases between them. CDR1 and CDR2 (germline): SEHNR, FQNEAQ (reference sequence). The CDR3 loop spans 16 amino acids. CDR3 DNA: TGTGCCAGCAGCCTCATGGACAGTCATTTACTGAGGGGCTACACCTTC. It yields the protein CASSLMDSHLLRGYTF.

This clonotype was recorded a few times. With a much larger clone just one base away, this may be a read error. V and J are TRBV2 and TRBJ1-1; maybe TRBD1 (5 bases). Germline lookup yields CDR1 SNHLY and CDR2 FYNNEI. Trimming removed 5 bases from V and 5 bases from J, with 18 bases in between. The CDR3 loop spans 15 amino acids. The CDR3 region has the DNA TGTGCCAGCAGTAGGGTATGGGGTGGGGGTACTGAAGCTTTCTTT. Its protein product is CASSRVWGGGTEAFF.

This chain's CDR3 is CASGGQGRYNEQFF. The CDR3, as DNA: TGTGCCAGCGGAGGACAGGGTCGCTACAATGAGCAGTTCTTC. The chain joins TRBV27 to TRBJ2-1, with TRBD1 identical over 8 bases. CDR3 length: 14 residues. Germline CDR1 reads MNHEY; CDR2 reads SMNVEV (reference sequence). V was pared by 8 bases and J by 3 bases, with 6 bases of the junction left unmatched.

This clonotype was counted only a few times. V and J are TRBV7-2 and TRBJ2-4; possibly TRBD1 or TRBD2 for D (5 bases each). This CDR3 spans 14 amino acids. Germline assignment: CDR1 SGHTA and CDR2 FQGNSA. Trimming shortened V by 5 bases and J by 6 bases, and 14 bases separated the two germline ends. The CDR3 reads CASSHSGPTNIQYF. The CDR3 DNA reads TGTGCCAGCAGCCACTCGGGACCCACAAACATTCAGTACTTC.

At least ten counts were recorded for this clonotype. A junction boundary mismatches the germline segment, possibly from a read error. The chain carries TRBV6-2 or TRBV6-3 and TRBJ2-5, with 8 bases that match TRBD2. The CDR3 extends over 16 amino acids. CDR1 is MNHEY, CDR2 SVGEGT, per germline. The CDR3 DNA reads as TGTGCCAGCAGCCCCCTGGTAGCGGGGTTAATAGAGAACCAGTACTTC. Its translation: CASSPLVAGLIENQYF.

This clonotype was found many times. V usage is TRBV12-3 or TRBV12-4 and J usage is TRBJ2-4, with 9 positions matching TRBD1. The ends lost 5 bases at V and 9 bases at J; junction bases unmatched: 11. This CDR3 is built from 15 residues. In DNA form, the CDR3 reads TGTGCCAGCAGTGGGGCACAGGGGGCGCGGGTCATTCAGTACTTC. This sequence encodes CASSGAQGARVIQYF.

As concerns this clonotype: One base away lies a much larger clone, so this may be a sequencing read error. The J gene is TRBJ2-1, the V gene TRBV20-1; 9 positions match TRBD1. The CDR3 runs to 15 residues. The germline V gene encodes CDR1 DFQATT and CDR2 SNEGSKA (reference sequence). The DNA for the CDR3 is TGCAGTGCTACCTTTCCGGGACAGGGACGCAATGAGCAGCTCTTC. This gives the protein CSATFPGQGRNEQLF.

This clonotype was observed at least ten times. The chain is built from TRBV5-1 and TRBJ2-3; D is perhaps TRBD2 (5 bases). The CDR3 extends over 16 amino acids. From germline, CDR1 is SGHRS and CDR2 YFSETQ. V was pared by 4 bases and J by 3 bases, with 18 bases between. CDR3 bases: TGCGCCAGCAGCCCCACTTTAATGGGAGTGACAGATACGCAGTATTTT. Translating it yields CASSPTLMGVTDTQYF.